A selection of T cell receptor beta chains follows, all from one sample in a study of OX40 agonist ivuxolimab in advanced cancers. Method: immunoSEQ multiplex PCR; TCRdb's copy keeps in-frame clones and lacks some. The sample has around 150,000 clones; around 93% are singletons. The source material was CD4+ or CD8+ T cells sorted from blood, sampled in a trial of the OX40 agonist ivuxolimab. The receptors here all came from an adult with an advanced solid tumor such as melanoma, head and neck, liver or kidney cancer. Both conserved end residues are part of each CDR3. D genes are given only for firm matches. Clone size is shown for a subset of rows, as once, few, many or a class of expanded clone.

TRBJ2-5,-,TRBD2,TRBV28,TGTGCCAGCAGTAGAGCGGGAGTCCTTAAAGAGACCCAGTACTTC,CASSRAGVLKETQYF
TRBJ2-5,-,-,TRBV7-2,TGTGCCAGCAGCGCTCAGCCGGGACTCCCACGGGAAGAGACCCAGTACTTC,CASSAQPGLPREETQYF
TRBJ2-3,-,TRBD2,TRBV25-1,TGTGCCAGCAGTGACCCATCATTCGGGGGGGGCACAGATACGCAGTATTTT,CASSDPSFGGGTDTQYF
TRBJ2-3,-,-,TRBV5-8,TGTGCCAGCAGCTGGGACCTTAGCACAGATACGCAGTATTTT,CASSWDLSTDTQYF
TRBJ2-5,-,-,TRBV7-2,TGTGCCAGCAGCTTATCTGGCGGACGATTCGTTAAAGAGACCCAGTACTTC,CASSLSGGRFVKETQYF
TRBJ2-1,-,TRBD1,TRBV28,TGTGCCAGCACCACCCGGGACAGGGGTTACAATGAGCAGTTCTTC,CASTTRDRGYNEQFF
TRBJ2-2,few,-,TRBV7-2,TGTGCCAGCAAGGGACAAATGAACACCGGGGAGCTGTTTTTT,CASKGQMNTGELFF
TRBJ2-3,-,-,TRBV11-1,TGTGCCAGCAGCTTAAGCGGAGACTACACAGATACGCAGTATTTT,CASSLSGDYTDTQYF
TRBJ2-1,-,-,TRBV4-1,TGCGCCAGCAGCCAAGATGACACCATTAGAAGGCAGTTCTTC,CASSQDDTIRRQFF
TRBJ1-6,-,-,TRBV5-6,TGTGCCAGCAGCTTGCGGGAGGCACCCCTCCACTTT,CASSLREAPLHF
TRBJ2-5,once,-,TRBV5-5,TGTGCCAGCAGCCCCTCTCCCGGTCCCCAAGAGACCCAGTACTTC,CASSPSPGPQETQYF
TRBJ2-7,once,-,TRBV5-1,TGCGCCAGCAGCTTGGCCAACCGGGACACGCCAAGGGAGCAGTACTTC,CASSLANRDTPREQYF
TRBJ1-5,-,-,TRBV5-5,TGTGCCAGCAGCTTAGACGGGGGTGATTTGCAGCCCCAGCATTTT,CASSLDGGDLQPQHF
TRBJ2-4,-,TRBD2,TRBV14,TGTGCCAGCAGCCAAGTTATGGGACTAGCGGCCATTCAGTACTTC,CASSQVMGLAAIQYF
TRBJ1-4,-,-,TRBV6-5,TGTGCCAGCTGCTGGGGGTGGGAAAAACTGTTTTTT,CASCWGWEKLFF
TRBJ1-2,-,TRBD1,TRBV11-2,TGTGCCAGCAGCCGGACAGGGGGCGCGGGCTACACCTTC,CASSRTGGAGYTF
TRBJ1-2,-,-,TRBV18,TGTGCCAGCTCACCACAGCGTGGCAGCAGCTATGGCTACACCTTC,CASSPQRGSSYGYTF
TRBJ2-3,-,-,TRBV7-9,TGTGCCAGCAGTTCCGGGCCTCCAGGGCAGTATTTT,CASSSGPPGQYF
TRBJ1-1,-,-,TRBV18,TGTGCCAGCTCACCTATGACGAGATGGAACACTGAAGCTTTCTTT,CASSPMTRWNTEAFF
TRBJ1-5,-,TRBD1,TRBV4-2,TGTGCCAGCAGCCACGCTATAGGACAGGGCAATCAGCCCCAGCATTTT,CASSHAIGQGNQPQHF
TRBJ2-1,-,-,TRBV19,TGTGCCAGTAGTATATCACATGAGCAGTTCTTC,CASSISHEQFF
TRBJ2-7,once,-,TRBV7-8,TGTGCCAGCAGCTTAGAGGGGACGGGACCTGGAGGGCAGTACTTC,CASSLEGTGPGGQYF
TRBJ1-2,-,-,TRBV7-2,TGTGCCAGCAGCTTAGCTCAGCTCTATGGCTACACCTTC,CASSLAQLYGYTF
TRBJ1-1,-,-,TRBV28,TGTGCCAGCAGGGCAGCCCAGAGGACTGAAGCTTTCTTT,CASRAAQRTEAFF
TRBJ1-2,-,-,TRBV7-8,TGTGCCAGCAGCTTAAACACACAAGGCTACACCTTC,CASSLNTQGYTF
TRBJ2-7,-,TRBD1,TRBV4-1,TGCGCCAGCAGCCAAATATTAGGGACAGGCGTCTCCGAGCAGTACTTC,CASSQILGTGVSEQYF
TRBJ1-1,-,-,TRBV11-3,TGTGCCAGCAGCGCCCGGGACACTGAAGCTTTCTTT,CASSARDTEAFF
TRBJ1-5,-,-,TRBV7-2,TGTGCCAGCAGCTTCGGACTGTGGAGCAATCAGCCCCAGCATTTT,CASSFGLWSNQPQHF
TRBJ2-2,-,-,TRBV4-3,TGCGCCAGCAGCCAAACCGGGGAGCTGTTTTTT,CASSQTGELFF
TRBJ1-6,-,-,TRBV4-2,TGTGCCAGCAGCCAAGAGACGGTTGGCAGGCCGAATTCACCCCTCCACTTT,CASSQETVGRPNSPLHF
TRBJ2-3,-,-,TRBV18,TGTGCCAGCTCACCTCCAGGGTTCGAGTCAGCAGATACGCAGTATTTT,CASSPPGFESADTQYF